Each of the 8 T cell receptor beta chains below was sequenced from the same sample in a study of T cell responses to AZD1222 COVID-19 vaccine. Profiling relied on immunoSEQ multiplex PCR, and the TCRdb table lists in-frame clones only, not all of them. This table has about 130,000 clones, around 89% appearing once. The material was peripheral blood, obtained on day 0 of AZD1222 vaccination. Every receptor here comes from an adult in good health.

The chain links TRBV4-2 to TRBJ1-2; D is undetermined. The CDR3 is 16 amino acids. V was clipped by 2 bases and J by 8 bases, with 21 bases between them. Germline CDR1 LGHNA, CDR2 YNFKEQ. The CDR3 spells CASSQIKFPDIHGYTF. DNA for the CDR3: TGTGCCAGCAGCCAAATTAAGTTTCCCGACATTCACGGCTACACCTTC.

V usage is TRBV27 and J usage is TRBJ2-5; the match to TRBD2 covers 7 bases. In germline, CDR1 is MNHEY, CDR2 SMNVEV (reference sequence). The trim removed 2 bases at V and 5 bases at J, leaving 11 bases unmatched. The CDR3 loop spans 16 amino acids. The CDR3 loop reads CASSLISGGGRETQYF. In nucleotides, the CDR3 is TGTGCCAGCAGTTTAATTAGTGGGGGGGGAAGGGAGACCCAGTACTTC.

In this sample, this clone turned up once. The J gene is TRBJ1-1, the V gene TRBV21-1; TRBD1 is taken as the D call from the table, unchecked against the DNA. TRBV21-1 is flagged as a pseudogene. This CDR3 region has 17 residues. In DNA form, the CDR3 reads TGTGCCAGCAGCAAAAAGGTCGGGGACAGGGGTAACACTGAAGCTTTCTTT. It encodes CASSKKVGDRGNTEAFF.

V and J are TRBV5-1 and TRBJ2-1; TRBD1 or TRBD2 may be the D gene (6 bases each). Deletions cut 0 bases from V and 5 bases from J, with 18 bases between. The CDR3 loop spans 17 amino acids. In germline, CDR1 is SGHRS, CDR2 YFSETQ. The CDR3, as DNA: TGCGCCAGCAGCTTGGGGGGAAGGCGGGACAACGACAATGAGCAGTTCTTC. This gives the protein CASSLGGRRDNDNEQFF.

This chain links TRBV27 with TRBJ2-3; D is perhaps TRBD1 (6 bases). This CDR3 contains 15 residues. Germline CDR1 and CDR2: MNHEY and SMNVEV (reference sequence). Deletions cut 4 bases from V and 2 bases from J, with 13 bases between. The CDR3 region is CASSSTGFFTDTQYF. In DNA, the CDR3 is TGTGCCAGCAGTTCGACAGGTTTCTTCACAGATACGCAGTATTTT.

The chain is built from TRBV5-1 and TRBJ2-7, with a tentative D call TRBD2 (7 bases). The CDR3 extends over 14 amino acids. CDR1 SGHRS and CDR2 YFSETQ come from the germline V gene. The V end lost 5 bases, the J end lost 3 bases, and 15 bases lay between the germline ends. CDR3 region: CASSNGGLNYEQYF. CDR3 nucleotide sequence: TGCGCCAGCAGTAACGGGGGGCTGAACTACGAGCAGTACTTC.

The chain recombines TRBV5-8 with TRBJ1-2, with D maybe TRBD1 (6 bases). Germline CDR1 SGHTS, CDR2 YDEGEE. The germline V and J ends were trimmed by 2 bases and 7 bases, with 12 bases remaining between them. This CDR3 is 13 amino acids long. For the CDR3, the DNA is TGTGCCAGCAGCTTTGGGGGGGCAGCTGGCTACACCTTC. Protein: CASSFGGAAGYTF.

J is TRBJ1-5 and V is TRBV7-2; no clear D gene. Germline V gene data show CDR1 as SGHTA and CDR2 as FQGNSA. V lost 1 base and J 3 bases, leaving 7 bases between the germline ends. The CDR3 is 14 amino acids. CDR3 bases: TGTGCCAGCAGCTTAGGGGGTTACAATCAGCCCCAGCATTTT. Protein product: CASSLGGYNQPQHF.